Below, one TCR beta chain is given with its context. One junction end disagrees with the germline gene, perhaps due to a read error. These data belong to a study of T cell changes during pregnancy in multiple sclerosis. The table came from immunoSEQ multiplex PCR; TCRdb's copy has only in-frame clones and leaves some out. The table shows about 66,000 clones, with over 75% occurring only once. There are 13 residues in the CDR3. Germline assignment: CDR1 GTSNPN and CDR2 SVGIG (reference sequence). The material was peripheral blood, obtained in the third trimester of pregnancy. The V call is TRBV30, the J call TRBJ1-4, with D possibly matching TRBD1 (5 bases). This sequence was found in a female donor with multiple sclerosis, enrolled in a pregnancy study. The CDR3: CTCQSGGGEKLFF. In DNA form, the CDR3 reads TGTACCTGCCAATCGGGGGGGGGTGAAAAACTGTTTTTT.